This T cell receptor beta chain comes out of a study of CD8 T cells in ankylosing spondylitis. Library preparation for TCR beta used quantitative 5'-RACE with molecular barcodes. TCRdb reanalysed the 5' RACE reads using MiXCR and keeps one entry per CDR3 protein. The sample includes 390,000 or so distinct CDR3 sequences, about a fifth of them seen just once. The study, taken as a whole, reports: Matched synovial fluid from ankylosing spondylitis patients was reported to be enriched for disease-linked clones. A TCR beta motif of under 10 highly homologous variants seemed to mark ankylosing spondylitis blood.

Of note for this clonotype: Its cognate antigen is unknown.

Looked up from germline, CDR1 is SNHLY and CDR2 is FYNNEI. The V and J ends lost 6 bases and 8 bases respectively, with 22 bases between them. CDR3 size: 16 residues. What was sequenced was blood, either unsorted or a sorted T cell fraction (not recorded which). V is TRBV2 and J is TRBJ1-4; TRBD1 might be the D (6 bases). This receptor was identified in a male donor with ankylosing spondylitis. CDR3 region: CASSFPGQLAREKLFF. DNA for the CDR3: TGTGCCAGCAGCTTCCCCGGACAGTTAGCACGAGAAAAACTGTTTTTT. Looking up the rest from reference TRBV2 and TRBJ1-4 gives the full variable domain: EPEVTQTPSHQVTQMGQEVILRCVPISNHLYFYWYRQILGQKVEFLVSFYNNEISEKSEIFDDQFSVERPDGSNFTLKIRSTKLEDSAMYFCASSFPGQLAREKLFFGSGTQLSVL.